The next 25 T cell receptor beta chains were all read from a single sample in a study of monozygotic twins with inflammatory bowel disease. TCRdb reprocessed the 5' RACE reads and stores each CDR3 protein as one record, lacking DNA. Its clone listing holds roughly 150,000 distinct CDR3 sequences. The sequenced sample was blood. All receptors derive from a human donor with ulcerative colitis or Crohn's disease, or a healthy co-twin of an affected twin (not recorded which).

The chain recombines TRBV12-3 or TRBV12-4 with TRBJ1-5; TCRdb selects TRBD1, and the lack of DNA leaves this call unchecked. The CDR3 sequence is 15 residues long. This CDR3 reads CASSSTGNSNQPQHF.

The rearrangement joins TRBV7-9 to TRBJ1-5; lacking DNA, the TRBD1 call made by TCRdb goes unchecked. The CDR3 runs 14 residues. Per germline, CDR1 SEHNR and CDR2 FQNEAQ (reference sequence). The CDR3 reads CASGRDGNNQPQHF.

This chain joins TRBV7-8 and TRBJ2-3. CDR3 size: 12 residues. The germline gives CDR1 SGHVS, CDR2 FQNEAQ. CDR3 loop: CASSLDRDTQYF.

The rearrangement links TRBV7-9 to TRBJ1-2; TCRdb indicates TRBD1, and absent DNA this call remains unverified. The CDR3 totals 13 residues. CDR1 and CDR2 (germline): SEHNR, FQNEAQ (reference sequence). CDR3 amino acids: CASSRDSSGGYTF.

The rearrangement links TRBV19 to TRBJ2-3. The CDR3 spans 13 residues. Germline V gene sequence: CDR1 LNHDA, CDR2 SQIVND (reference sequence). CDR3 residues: CASSISLGDTQYF.

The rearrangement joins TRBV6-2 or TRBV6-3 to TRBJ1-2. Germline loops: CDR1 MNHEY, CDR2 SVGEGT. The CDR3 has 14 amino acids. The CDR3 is CASSYSRKGFGYTF.

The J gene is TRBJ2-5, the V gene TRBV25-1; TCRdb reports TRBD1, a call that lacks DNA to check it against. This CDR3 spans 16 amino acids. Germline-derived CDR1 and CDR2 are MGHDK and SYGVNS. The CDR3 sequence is CASSELGTGGQETQYF.

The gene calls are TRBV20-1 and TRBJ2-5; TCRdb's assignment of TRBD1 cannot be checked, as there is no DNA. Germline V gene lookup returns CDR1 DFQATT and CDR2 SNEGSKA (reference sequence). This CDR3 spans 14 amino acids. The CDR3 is CSARDPGRQETQYF.

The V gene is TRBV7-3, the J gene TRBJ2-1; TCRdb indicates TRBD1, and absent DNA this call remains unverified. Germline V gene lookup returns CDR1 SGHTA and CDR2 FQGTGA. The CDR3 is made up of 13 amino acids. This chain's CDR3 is CASSQGQANEQFF.

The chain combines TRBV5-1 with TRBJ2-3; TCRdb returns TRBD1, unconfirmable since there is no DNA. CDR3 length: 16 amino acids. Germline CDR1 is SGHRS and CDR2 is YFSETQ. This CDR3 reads CASSVEPGLASDTQYF.

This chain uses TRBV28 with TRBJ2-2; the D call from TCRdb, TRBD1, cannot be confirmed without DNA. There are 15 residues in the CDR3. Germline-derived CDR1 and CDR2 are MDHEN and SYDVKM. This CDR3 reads CASSFFDRGAGELFF.

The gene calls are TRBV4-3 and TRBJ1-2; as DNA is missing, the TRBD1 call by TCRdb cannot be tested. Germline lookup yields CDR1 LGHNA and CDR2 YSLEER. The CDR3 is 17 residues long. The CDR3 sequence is CASSQDPGTGSNYGYTF.

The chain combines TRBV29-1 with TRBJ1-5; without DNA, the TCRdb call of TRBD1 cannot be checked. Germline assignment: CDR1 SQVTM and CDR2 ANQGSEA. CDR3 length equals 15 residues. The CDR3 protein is CSVKGDGYSNQPQHF. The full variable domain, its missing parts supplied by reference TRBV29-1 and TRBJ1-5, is SAVISQKPSRDICQRGTSLTIQCQVDSQVTMMFWYRQQPGQSLTLIATANQGSEATYESGFVIDKFPISRPNLTFSTLTVSNMSPEDSSIYLCSVKGDGYSNQPQHFGDGTRLSIL.

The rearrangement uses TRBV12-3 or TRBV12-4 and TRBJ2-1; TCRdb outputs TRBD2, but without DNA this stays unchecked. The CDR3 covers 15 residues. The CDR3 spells CASSLGTSGGDEQFF.

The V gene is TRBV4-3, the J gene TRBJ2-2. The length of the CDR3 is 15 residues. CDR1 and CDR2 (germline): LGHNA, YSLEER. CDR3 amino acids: CASSQGDSNTGELFF.

This CDR3 is CASSIRLGTYYEQYF. The V and J genes are TRBV6-1 and TRBJ2-7; no DNA is available, so the TRBD2 call from TCRdb remains unchecked. CDR3 length: 15 residues. From germline, CDR1 is MNHNS and CDR2 SASEGT.

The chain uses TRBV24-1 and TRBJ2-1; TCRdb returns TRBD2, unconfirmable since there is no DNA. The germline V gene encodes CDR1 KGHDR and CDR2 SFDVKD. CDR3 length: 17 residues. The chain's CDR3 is CATSDSSSGGAYNEQFF.

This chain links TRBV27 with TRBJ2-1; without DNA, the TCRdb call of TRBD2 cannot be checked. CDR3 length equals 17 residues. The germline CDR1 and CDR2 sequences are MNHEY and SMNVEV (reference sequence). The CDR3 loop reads CASSLIGSLASYNEQFF.

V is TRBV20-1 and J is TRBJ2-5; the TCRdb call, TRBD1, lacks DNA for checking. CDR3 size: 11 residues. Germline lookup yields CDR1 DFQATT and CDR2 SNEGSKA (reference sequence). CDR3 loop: CSAQTGETQYF.

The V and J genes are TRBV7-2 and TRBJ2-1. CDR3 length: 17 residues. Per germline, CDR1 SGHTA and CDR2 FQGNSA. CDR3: CASSLVLLANSYNEQFF.

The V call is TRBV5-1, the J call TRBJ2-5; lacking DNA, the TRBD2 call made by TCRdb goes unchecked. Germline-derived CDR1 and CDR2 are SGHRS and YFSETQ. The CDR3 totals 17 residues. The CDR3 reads CASSPGLEGYFQETQYF.

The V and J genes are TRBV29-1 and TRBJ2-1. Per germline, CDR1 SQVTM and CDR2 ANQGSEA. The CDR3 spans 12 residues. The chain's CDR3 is CSVDLQYNEQFF.

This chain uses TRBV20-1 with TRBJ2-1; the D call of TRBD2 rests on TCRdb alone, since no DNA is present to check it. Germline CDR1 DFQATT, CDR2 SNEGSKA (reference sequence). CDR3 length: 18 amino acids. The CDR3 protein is CSARAQWEGSTPYNEQFF.

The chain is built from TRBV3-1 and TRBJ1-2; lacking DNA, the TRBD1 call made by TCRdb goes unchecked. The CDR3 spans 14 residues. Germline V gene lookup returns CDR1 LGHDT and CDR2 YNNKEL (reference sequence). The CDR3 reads CASSQTGQGAGYTF. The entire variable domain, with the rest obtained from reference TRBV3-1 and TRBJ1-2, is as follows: DTAVSQTPKYLVTQMGNDKSIKCEQNLGHDTMYWYKQDSKKFLKIMFSYNNKELIINETVPNRFSPKSPDKAHLNLHINSLELGDSAVYFCASSQTGQGAGYTFGSGTRLTVV.

The CDR3 reads CASSLEGWRANVLTF. The V and J genes are TRBV7-3 and TRBJ2-6; TCRdb reports TRBD2, a call that lacks DNA to check it against. CDR1 is SGHTA, CDR2 FQGTGA, per germline. CDR3 length: 15 residues.